A single sample gave rise to the 5 T cell receptor beta chains below, sequenced in a study of CD8 T cells in Susac syndrome. Random hexamers primed reverse transcription of 0.5 to 1 ug RNA. TCRdb reprocessed the immunoSEQ multiplex PCR reads with MiXCR, giving one entry per CDR3 protein. The sample holds about 210,000 distinct CDR3 sequences, about 96% seen once. The sequenced sample consisted of CD4+ T cells from PBMCs. Receptors originate from a human donor with multiple sclerosis.

The rearrangement uses TRBV28 and TRBJ1-1; D perhaps matches TRBD1 (6 bases). The CDR3 has 13 residues. Germline CDR1 reads MDHEN; CDR2 reads SYDVKM. The CDR3 is CGARAGVWTEAFF. CDR3 in DNA: TGTGGCGCGAGGGCAGGGGTATGGACTGAAGCTTTCTTT.

The genes are TRBV28 and TRBJ1-5; D might be TRBD1 (5 bases). V was clipped by 9 bases and J by 6 bases, with 15 bases between them. The germline V gene encodes CDR1 MDHEN and CDR2 SYDVKM. The CDR3 sequence is 13 residues long. CDR3 in amino acids: CASDSPGGQPQHF. DNA of the CDR3: TGTGCCAGTGACAGTCCTGGGGGTCAGCCCCAGCATTTT. The variable domain in full, with the rest retrieved from reference TRBV28 and TRBJ1-5, is DVKVTQSSRYLVKRTGEKVFLECVQDMDHENMFWYRQDPGLGLRLIYFSYDVKMKEKGDIPEGYSVSREKKERFSLILESASTNQTSMYLCASDSPGGQPQHFGDGTRLSIL.

The gene calls are TRBV28 and TRBJ1-1; TRBD1 agrees at 7 bases. The germline CDR1 and CDR2 sequences are MDHEN and SYDVKM. V shed 8 bases and J 4 bases; nucleotides not matched to a gene: 7. This CDR3 contains 13 residues. For the CDR3, the DNA is TGTGCCAGCGGCCCCGGGGACAGCACTGAAGCTTTCTTT. Residues: CASGPGDSTEAFF.

The chain couples TRBV25-1 to TRBJ2-2, with 7 nucleotides matching TRBD1. CDR3 length: 13 residues. CDR1 MGHDK and CDR2 SYGVNS come from the germline V gene. Trimming at V came to 6 bases and at J to 4 bases, leaving 2 bases not matched to a gene. CDR3 residues: CASRTGPTGELFF. CDR3 DNA sequence: TGTGCCAGCAGGACAGGGCCCACCGGGGAGCTGTTTTTT.

This rearrangement joins TRBV7-3 to TRBJ2-5; weak D call: TRBD2 (6 bases). The CDR3 has 15 residues. Per the germline V gene, CDR1 is SGHTA and CDR2 is FQGTGA. Trimming stripped 8 bases from V and 0 bases from J, with 16 bases between. The CDR3 bases are TGTGCCAGCCCCGCGGGGAGGACCCACCAAGAGACCCAGTACTTC. This encodes CASPAGRTHQETQYF.